This record covers a single T cell receptor beta chain. The sample belongs to a study of blood T cell repertoires in COVID-19. Study-wide context: Acute and convalescent COVID-19 specimens originated in the United States, Italy and Spain. Sources were T cells, B-cell-depleted T cells, or PBMCs; the material itself was cDNA or gDNA.

As originally analysed: Estimation of nucleated cell counts was performed using reference gene primer amplification. Measured with immunoSEQ multiplex PCR; TCRdb has only the in-frame clones, and not every one. V and J calls and clone size are as listed in that table; D and trimming were resolved from the DNA. The repertoire consists of 140,000 or so clones, with about nine tenths occurring once and the leading ten covering around 38%. Germline lookup yields CDR1 SEHNR and CDR2 FQNEAQ (reference sequence). The CDR3 contains 15 residues. V was cut by 2 bases and J by 0 bases, with 11 bases left in between.

The clonotype was recovered from a middle-aged man who had recovered from COVID-19. The sample taken for sequencing was peripheral blood. The V call is TRBV7-9, the J call TRBJ2-7, with D tentatively TRBD2 (5 bases). CDR3 coding DNA: TGTGCCAGCAGCTTAAAGCGGCCCGACTCCTACGAGCAGTACTTC. It yields the protein CASSLKRPDSYEQYF.